The TCR beta chain described here comes from a study of identical twins. The study, taken as a whole, reports: Beta out-of-frame sequences displayed a weaker excess of sharing between twins. Excess low generation probability was seen in twin-shared out-of-frame alpha sequences. Abundant cord blood beta clonotypes carried fewer insertions; memory repertoires showed none.

There are 11 residues in the CDR3. V lost 7 bases to trimming and J lost 4 bases, with 4 bases between them. Template switching added a universal primer site; cDNA carried unique molecular identifiers. One entry per CDR3 protein results from TCRdb running MiXCR on the 5' RACE reads. The sample shows 700,000 or so distinct CDR3 sequences, more than 6.5% of them seen only once. Many counts were recorded for this clonotype. The antigen is unknown. This sample also belongs to another study, concerning yellow fever vaccine responses in identical twins.

This TCR derives from a young woman in good health. Sequencing was carried out using PBMCs. V and J are TRBV12-3 or TRBV12-4 and TRBJ2-2; D is ambiguous. The chain's CDR3 is CASTTTGELFF. The CDR3 DNA reads TGTGCCAGCACCACCACCGGGGAGCTGTTTTTT.